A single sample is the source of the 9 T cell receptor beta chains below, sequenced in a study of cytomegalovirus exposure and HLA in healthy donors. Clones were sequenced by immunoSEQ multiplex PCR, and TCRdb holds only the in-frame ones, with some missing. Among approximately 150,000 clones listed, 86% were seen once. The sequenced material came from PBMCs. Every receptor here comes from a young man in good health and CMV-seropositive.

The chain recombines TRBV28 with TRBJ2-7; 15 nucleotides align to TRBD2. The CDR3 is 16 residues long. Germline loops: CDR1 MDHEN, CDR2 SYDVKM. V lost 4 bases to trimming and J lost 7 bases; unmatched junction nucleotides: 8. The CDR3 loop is CASSSPGLAGGIEQYF. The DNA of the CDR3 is TGTGCCAGCAGTTCCCCCGGACTAGCGGGAGGGATTGAGCAGTACTTC.

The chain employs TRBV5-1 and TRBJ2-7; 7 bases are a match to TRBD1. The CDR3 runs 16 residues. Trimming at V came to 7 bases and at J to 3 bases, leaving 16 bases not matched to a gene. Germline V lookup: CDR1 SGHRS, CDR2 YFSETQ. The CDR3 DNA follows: TGCGCCAGCCGACTCAGCGCCAGACAGGGAAACTACGAGCAGTACTTC. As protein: CASRLSARQGNYEQYF.

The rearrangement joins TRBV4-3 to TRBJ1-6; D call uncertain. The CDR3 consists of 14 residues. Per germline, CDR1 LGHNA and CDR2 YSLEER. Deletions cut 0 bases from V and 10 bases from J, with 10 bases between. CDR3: CASSQEGVSSPLHF. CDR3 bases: TGCGCCAGCAGCCAAGAAGGAGTGTCATCACCCCTCCACTTT.

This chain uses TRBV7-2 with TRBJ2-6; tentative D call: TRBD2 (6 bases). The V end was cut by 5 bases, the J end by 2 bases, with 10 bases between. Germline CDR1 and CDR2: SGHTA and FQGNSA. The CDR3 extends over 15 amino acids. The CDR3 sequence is CASSGGGAGANVLTF. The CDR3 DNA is TGTGCCAGCAGCGGAGGAGGGGCTGGGGCCAACGTCCTGACTTTC.

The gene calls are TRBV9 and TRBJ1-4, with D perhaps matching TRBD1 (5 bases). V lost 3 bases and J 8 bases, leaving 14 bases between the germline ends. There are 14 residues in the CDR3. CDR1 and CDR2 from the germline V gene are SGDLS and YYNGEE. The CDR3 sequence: CASSAQGGQEKLFF. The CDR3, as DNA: TGTGCCAGCAGCGCCCAGGGAGGTCAAGAAAAACTGTTTTTT.

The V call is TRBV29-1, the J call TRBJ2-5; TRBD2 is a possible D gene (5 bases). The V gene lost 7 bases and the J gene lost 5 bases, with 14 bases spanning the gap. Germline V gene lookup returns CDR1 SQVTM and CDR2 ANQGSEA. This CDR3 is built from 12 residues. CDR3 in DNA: TGCAGCGCCTCGACCCCGGGGGAGACCCAGTACTTC. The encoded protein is CSASTPGETQYF.

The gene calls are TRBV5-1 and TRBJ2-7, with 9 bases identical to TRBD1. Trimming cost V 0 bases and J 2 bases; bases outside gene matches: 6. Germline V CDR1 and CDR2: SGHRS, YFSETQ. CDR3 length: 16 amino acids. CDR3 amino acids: CASSLGPGQGAYEQYF. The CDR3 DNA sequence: TGCGCCAGCAGCTTGGGCCCGGGACAGGGAGCCTACGAGCAGTACTTC.

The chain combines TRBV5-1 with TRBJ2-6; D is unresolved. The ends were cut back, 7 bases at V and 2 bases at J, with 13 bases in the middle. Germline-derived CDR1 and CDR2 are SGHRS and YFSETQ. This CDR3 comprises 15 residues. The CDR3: CASRSLAPGANVLTF. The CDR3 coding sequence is TGCGCCAGCCGATCCCTGGCCCCTGGGGCCAACGTCCTGACTTTC.

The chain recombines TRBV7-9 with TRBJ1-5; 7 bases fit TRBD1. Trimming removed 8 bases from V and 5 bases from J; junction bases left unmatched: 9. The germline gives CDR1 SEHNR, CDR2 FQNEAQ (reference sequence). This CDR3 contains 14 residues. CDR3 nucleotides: TGTGCCAGCCAAGGGGGCAGGGGAGATCAGCCCCAGCATTTT. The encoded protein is CASQGGRGDQPQHF.